This is a list of T cell receptor beta chains from one sample in a study of T cell responses to AZD1222 COVID-19 vaccine. Assay: immunoSEQ multiplex PCR; the TCRdb copy retains only in-frame clones and omits some. Here the sample spans about 150,000 clones, over 70% being singletons. The material was peripheral blood, obtained 28 days after the second AZD1222 dose. Receptors originate from an adult who received the AZD1222 COVID-19 vaccine. Both conserved end residues are part of each CDR3. Each record gives: V gene, D gene, clone size, J gene, CDR3 DNA, CDR3 protein. The D gene is left open where the match is weak. Not every row has a clone size; where given, it reads once, few, many or a size class.

TRBV19	TRBD1	once	TRBJ1-5	TGTGCCAGTACCACCCAGGGGGCCTATCAGCCCCAGCATTTT	CASTTQGAYQPQHF
TRBV29-1	NA	NA	TRBJ2-5	TGCAGCGTGGGTTCAAGTTGGGGGGCGACTAGGAGGGGTGAGACCCAGTACTTC	CSVGSSWGATRRGETQYF
TRBV5-6	TRBD1	NA	TRBJ2-7	TGTGCCAGCAGGATTCCGGGACAGAGGTCCCCCTACGAGCAGTACTTC	CASRIPGQRSPYEQYF
TRBV2	NA	NA	TRBJ2-7	TGTGCCAGCAGTGAAGCGAGCCCCCTGGGAGAGCAGTACTTC	CASSEASPLGEQYF
TRBV28	TRBD1	NA	TRBJ2-7	TGTGCCAGCAGTGGACAGGGGGCTACCTACGAGCAGTACTTC	CASSGQGATYEQYF
TRBV15	NA	NA	TRBJ2-2	TGTGCCACCAGCAAACTCGGACCTTCCGGGGAGCTGTTTTTT	CATSKLGPSGELFF
TRBV7-3	NA	NA	TRBJ2-5	TGTGCCAGCAGCCAAGATGGGCCACAAGAGACCCAGTACTTC	CASSQDGPQETQYF
TRBV6-2/TRBV6-3	NA	NA	TRBJ1-2	TGTGCCAGCAGTTACCTGTCCTTCTATGGCTACACCTTC	CASSYLSFYGYTF
TRBV7-3	NA	NA	TRBJ1-6	TGTGCCAGCAGCCCGGGACCGAGCCTTAATTCACCCCTCCACTTT	CASSPGPSLNSPLHF
TRBV6-2/TRBV6-3	NA	NA	TRBJ2-7	TGTGCCAGCAGTTACGGGCAAGCGGTGACCTACGAGCAGTACTTC	CASSYGQAVTYEQYF
TRBV15	TRBD2	NA	TRBJ2-7	TGTGCCACCAGCAGATTGCGGGAGATGAACGAGCAGTACTTC	CATSRLREMNEQYF
TRBV5-4	TRBD1	NA	TRBJ2-7	TGTGCCAGCAGCTTGGGGGGACAGCAGAGCTCCTACGAGCAGTACTTC	CASSLGGQQSSYEQYF
TRBV6-5	NA	NA	TRBJ1-1	TGTGCCAGCACAGGGCCCATGAACACTGAAGCTTTCTTT	CASTGPMNTEAFF
TRBV7-2	NA	NA	TRBJ2-2	TGTGCCAGCAGCTTAAGGCGGGGGAACACCGGGGAGCTGTTTTTT	CASSLRRGNTGELFF
TRBV6-2/TRBV6-3	TRBD2	NA	TRBJ2-1	TGTGCCAGCAGTTTCGGGAGGAACAATTTGCATGAGCAGTTCTTC	CASSFGRNNLHEQFF
TRBV28	TRBD1	NA	TRBJ1-5	TGTGCCAGCAGTTCCCGCGGGACAGGGGGCAGTCAGCCCCAGCATTTT	CASSSRGTGGSQPQHF
TRBV27	TRBD1	many	TRBJ2-5	TGTGCCAGCAGTGGGGGACAGGGTAGATGGGAGACCCAGTACTTC	CASSGGQGRWETQYF
TRBV5-1	NA	NA	TRBJ2-7	TGCGCCAGCAGCTCCGATGGGTCCGAGCAGTACTTC	CASSSDGSEQYF
TRBV11-3	NA	NA	TRBJ1-4	TGTGCCAGCAGCTCTCCTGTGAATAAAGAAAAACTGTTTTTT	CASSSPVNKEKLFF
TRBV5-1	NA	NA	TRBJ1-2	TGCGCCAGCAGCTGGCCCGAAAAACCTGGGGATGGCTACACCTTC	CASSWPEKPGDGYTF
TRBV5-6	TRBD1	once	TRBJ2-7	TGTGCCAGCAGCCTAGGACAGGTGTCCACCTACGAGCAGTACTTC	CASSLGQVSTYEQYF
TRBV4-2	NA	NA	TRBJ2-3	TGTGCCAGCAGCCAAGATGTGGCGCCGCAACACCAGGGAACTAGCACAGATACGCAGTATTTT	CASSQDVAPQHQGTSTDTQYF
TRBV29-1	NA	NA	TRBJ1-4	TGCAGCGTTAACGGGGGCGAAAAACTGTTTTTT	CSVNGGEKLFF
TRBV10-2	NA	NA	TRBJ2-7	TGCGCCAGCACCATAACAGGGAATGGCGAGCAGTACTTC	CASTITGNGEQYF
TRBV3-1/TRBV3-2	TRBD2	NA	TRBJ2-2	TGTGCCAGCAGCCAGCGGACTAGCGGGGCGAACACCGGGGAGCTGTTTTTT	CASSQRTSGANTGELFF
TRBV3-1/TRBV3-2	TRBD1	NA	TRBJ2-7	TGTGCCAGCAGCCAAGGTACAGGACAGGGGTTTCACGAGCAGTACTTC	CASSQGTGQGFHEQYF
TRBV30	NA	NA	TRBJ2-1	TGTGCCTGGATAGGAGCTAATGAGCAGTTCTTC	CAWIGANEQFF
TRBV21-1	NA	NA	TRBJ2-7	TGTGCCAGCAGCCATAGGCAGGGGGACGAGCAGTACTTC	CASSHRQGDEQYF
TRBV11-2	NA	NA	TRBJ2-3	TGTGCCAGCAGCCCAGAACTTCTCACAGATACGCAGTATTTT	CASSPELLTDTQYF
TRBV6-5	NA	once	TRBJ1-1	TGTGCCAGCCGACAGACGAACACTGAAGCTTTCTTT	CASRQTNTEAFF
TRBV5-1	TRBD2	few	TRBJ2-5	TGCGCCAGCAGCGTGACCTTTGGACTAGGGAAAGAGACCCAGTACTTC	CASSVTFGLGKETQYF
TRBV4-3	TRBD1	NA	TRBJ2-7	TGCGCCAGCAGCCAAGGAGGACAGGGGTCTGGCGAGCAGTACTTC	CASSQGGQGSGEQYF
TRBV7-3	NA	once	TRBJ2-1	TGTGCCAGCAGCGCACAAACAGGGAGGCCCTACAATGAGCAGTTCTTC	CASSAQTGRPYNEQFF
TRBV29-1	NA	large	TRBJ2-1	TGCAGCGTTGACCCAGCGGACAGCTCCTACAATGAGCAGTTCTTC	CSVDPADSSYNEQFF
TRBV6-1	NA	NA	TRBJ1-6	TGTGCCAGCAGTGAACACAGGGAGGTTTCACCCCTCCACTTT	CASSEHREVSPLHF
TRBV5-1	NA	NA	TRBJ2-3	TGCGCCAGCAGCTCTGGCTTTAGGGGGAGCACAGATACGCAGTATTTT	CASSSGFRGSTDTQYF
TRBV7-2	TRBD2	NA	TRBJ2-1	TGTGCCAGCAGCTTAGCGCTAGGGACTAGCGGGAGGAATGAGCAGTTCTTC	CASSLALGTSGRNEQFF
TRBV19	NA	once	TRBJ1-1	TGTGCCAGTAGTATAGGGCGGAGGGGCACTGAAGCTTTCTTT	CASSIGRRGTEAFF
TRBV6-5	TRBD2	few	TRBJ2-3	TGTGCCAGCAAGCTAGCGGAAGCAACAGATACGCAGTATTTT	CASKLAEATDTQYF
TRBV6-5	NA	NA	TRBJ1-2	TGTGCCAGCAGTTACTCAAGCCAGCTGAACTATGGCTACACCTTC	CASSYSSQLNYGYTF
TRBV6-5	NA	NA	TRBJ1-1	TGTGCCAGCAGTTCTCCAGGCTTACAGGGCACTGAAGCTTTCTTT	CASSSPGLQGTEAFF
TRBV28	NA	NA	TRBJ1-2	TGTGCCAGCAGTTTATTTCGGGCCAAGGGGGATGGCTACACCTTC	CASSLFRAKGDGYTF
TRBV6-5	NA	NA	TRBJ2-1	TGTGCCAGCAGTTACTCCGGGGTTGAGCAGTTCTTC	CASSYSGVEQFF
TRBV7-2	NA	NA	TRBJ2-7	TGTGCCAGCAGCTCCCCTAGAGGACAGCTAACGTTCGAGCAGTACTTC	CASSSPRGQLTFEQYF
TRBV2	TRBD1	once	TRBJ1-5	TGTGCCAGCAGTGTCCAGGGGGACAATCAGCCCCAGCATTTT	CASSVQGDNQPQHF
TRBV27	NA	NA	TRBJ2-3	TGTGCCAGCACCTACCTTTCGGGGAGGTGGGATACGCAGTATTTT	CASTYLSGRWDTQYF
TRBV6-2/TRBV6-3	TRBD1	NA	TRBJ1-2	TGTGCCAGCAGTCGGACAGGGAAGGGCTATGGCTACACCTTC	CASSRTGKGYGYTF
TRBV29-1	NA	NA	TRBJ2-1	TGCAGCGTTACAGGGACTATCGGCAATGAGCAGTTCTTC	CSVTGTIGNEQFF
TRBV7-9	NA	NA	TRBJ1-3	TGTGCCAGCAGCCGCCGCGGGGGCATCTCTGGAAACACCATATATTTT	CASSRRGGISGNTIYF
TRBV29-1	NA	NA	TRBJ2-6	TGCAGCGCCCGAGTGGCCGACGTCCTGACTTTC	CSARVADVLTF
TRBV10-3	NA	once	TRBJ2-7	TGTGCCATCAGTGGGGACAACTCCCTAACCTACGAGCAGTACTTC	CAISGDNSLTYEQYF
TRBV18	NA	NA	TRBJ2-5	TGTGCCAGCTCACCATCGACAGGAGCCCAAGAGACCCAGTACTTC	CASSPSTGAQETQYF
TRBV6-6	NA	NA	TRBJ2-7	TGTGCCAGCAGTTACTCGATCGGGGCCGAGCAGTACTTC	CASSYSIGAEQYF
TRBV20-1	TRBD1	NA	TRBJ1-1	TGCAGTGCTAGTACAGGGGGCGGGGAGACTGAAGCTTTCTTT	CSASTGGGETEAFF
TRBV25-1	NA	NA	TRBJ2-2	TGTGCCAGCAGGAGGGGAACTAACACCGGGGAGCTGTTTTTT	CASRRGTNTGELFF
TRBV4-3	TRBD1	NA	TRBJ1-1	TGCGCCAGCAGCCAAGGGACAGGGGGAGCTTTCTTT	CASSQGTGGAFF
TRBV29-1	TRBD1	NA	TRBJ1-2	TGCAGCGTGACAGGGCGGGCTGGCTACACCTTC	CSVTGRAGYTF
TRBV3-1/TRBV3-2	NA	once	TRBJ1-3	TGTGCCAGCAGCCAAGATGCGCAGTGGGGGGCTGGAAACACCATATATTTT	CASSQDAQWGAGNTIYF
TRBV15	NA	NA	TRBJ2-7	TGTGCCACCAGCAGAGAAGGCAGAAGGGAGCAGTACTTC	CATSREGRREQYF